This T cell receptor (beta chain) is from a study of spatial heterogeneity in lung cancer. At the level of the study: The average appearance count of each unique TCR and UMI combination in raw reads was more than ten.

Time point defined: sample taken at primary tumor resection. Whole RNA, isolated from tumor, nontumor lung or frozen PBMC, was sequenced without prior sorting. In TCRdb, the 5' RACE reads were re-called with MiXCR into one record per CDR3 protein. The data contain roughly 79,000 distinct CDR3 sequences, under 8.5% of them seen just once; the ten biggest clones take up 6.8%. The CDR3 totals 15 residues. The germline V and J ends were trimmed by 0 bases and 7 bases, with 10 bases remaining between them. CDR1 and CDR2 from the germline V gene are KGHSH and LQKENI. Comments on this clonotype: Its specificity is not known.

Findings and caveats of the study: Ubiquitous expanded tumor TCRs were seen in blood more at resection than at follow-up.

This clonotype was sampled from a male donor with early-stage non-small cell lung cancer. The chain employs TRBV18 and TRBJ1-6; perhaps TRBD1 as D (5 bases). This sample comprised PBMCs, obtained at surgery. CDR3 DNA sequence: TGTGCCAGCTCACCACCTACAGGAAGGAATTCACCCCTCCACTTT. It yields the protein CASSPPTGRNSPLHF.